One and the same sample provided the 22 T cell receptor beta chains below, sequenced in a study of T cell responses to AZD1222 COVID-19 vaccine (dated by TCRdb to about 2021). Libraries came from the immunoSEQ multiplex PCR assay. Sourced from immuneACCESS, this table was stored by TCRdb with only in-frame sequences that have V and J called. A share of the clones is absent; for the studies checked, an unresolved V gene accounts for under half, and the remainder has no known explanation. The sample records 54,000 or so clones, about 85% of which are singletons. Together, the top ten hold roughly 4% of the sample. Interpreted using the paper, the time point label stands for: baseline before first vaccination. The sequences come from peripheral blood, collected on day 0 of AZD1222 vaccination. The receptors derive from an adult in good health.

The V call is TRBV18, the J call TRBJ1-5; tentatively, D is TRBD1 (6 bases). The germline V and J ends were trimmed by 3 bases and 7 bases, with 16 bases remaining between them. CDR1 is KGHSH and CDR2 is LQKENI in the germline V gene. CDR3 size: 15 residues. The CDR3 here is CASSPREGGRQPQHF. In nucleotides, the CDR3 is TGTGCCAGCTCACCCCGGGAGGGGGGCAGACAGCCCCAGCATTTT.

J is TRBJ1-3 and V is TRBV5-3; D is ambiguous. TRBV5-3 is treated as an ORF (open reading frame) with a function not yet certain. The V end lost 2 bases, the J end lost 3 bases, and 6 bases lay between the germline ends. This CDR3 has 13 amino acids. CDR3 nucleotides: TGTGCCAGAAGCTTATACAATGGAAACACCATATATTTT. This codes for CARSLYNGNTIYF.

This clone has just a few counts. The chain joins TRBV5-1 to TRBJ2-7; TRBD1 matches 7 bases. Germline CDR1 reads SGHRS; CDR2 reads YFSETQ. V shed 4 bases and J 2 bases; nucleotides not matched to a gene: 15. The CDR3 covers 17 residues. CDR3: CASSRRPTGVDAYEQYF. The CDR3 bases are TGCGCCAGCAGCCGTCGTCCTACAGGGGTTGACGCCTACGAGCAGTACTTC. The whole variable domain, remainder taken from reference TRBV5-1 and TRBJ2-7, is KAGVTQTPRYLIKTRGQQVTLSCSPISGHRSVSWYQQTPGQGLQFLFEYFSETQRNKGNFPGRFSGRQFSNSRSEMNVSTLELGDSALYLCASSRRPTGVDAYEQYFGPGTRLTVT.

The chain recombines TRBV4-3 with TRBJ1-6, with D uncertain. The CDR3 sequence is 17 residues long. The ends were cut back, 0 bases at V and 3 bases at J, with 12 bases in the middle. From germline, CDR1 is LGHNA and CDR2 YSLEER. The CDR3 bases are TGCGCCAGCAGCCAAGATCGGATAGGGAACTATAATTCACCCCTCCACTTT. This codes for CASSQDRIGNYNSPLHF.

The DNA for the CDR3 is TGTGCCAGCTCACCACCTAGAACAAGGACGGGTGAAAAACTGTTTTTT. Residues: CASSPPRTRTGEKLFF. V gene TRBV18 combines with J gene TRBJ1-4; D gene ambiguous. The V end was cut by 0 bases, the J end by 7 bases, with 15 bases between. There are 16 residues in the CDR3. Germline lookup yields CDR1 KGHSH and CDR2 LQKENI.

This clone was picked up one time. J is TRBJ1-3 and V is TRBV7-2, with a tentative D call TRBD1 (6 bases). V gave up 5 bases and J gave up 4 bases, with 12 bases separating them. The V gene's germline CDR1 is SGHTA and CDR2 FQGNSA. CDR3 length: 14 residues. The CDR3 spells CASSDETGGNTIYF. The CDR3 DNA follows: TGTGCCAGCAGCGACGAAACAGGGGGAAACACCATATATTTT.

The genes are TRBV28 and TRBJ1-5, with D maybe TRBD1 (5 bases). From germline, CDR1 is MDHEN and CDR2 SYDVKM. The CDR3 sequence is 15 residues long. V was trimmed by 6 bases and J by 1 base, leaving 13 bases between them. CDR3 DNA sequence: TGTGCCAGCAGGGACCAGGGAGAAAGCAATCAGCCCCAGCATTTT. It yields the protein CASRDQGESNQPQHF.

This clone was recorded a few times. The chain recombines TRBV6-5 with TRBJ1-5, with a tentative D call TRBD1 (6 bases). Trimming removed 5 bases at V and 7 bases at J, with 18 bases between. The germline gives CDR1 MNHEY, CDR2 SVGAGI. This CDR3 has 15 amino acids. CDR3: CASSPTYREEQPQHF. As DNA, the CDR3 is TGTGCCAGCAGTCCCACCTACAGGGAGGAGCAGCCCCAGCATTTT.

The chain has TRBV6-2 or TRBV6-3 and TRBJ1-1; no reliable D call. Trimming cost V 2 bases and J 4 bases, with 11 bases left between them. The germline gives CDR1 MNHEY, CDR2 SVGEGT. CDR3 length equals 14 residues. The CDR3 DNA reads TGTGCCAGCAGTTACCCCCCCTCAGGCACTGAAGCTTTCTTT. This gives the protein CASSYPPSGTEAFF.

The CDR3 nucleotides read TGTGCCAGCAGCCAAGTCGTAGGGAGGACTGAAGCTTTCTTT. It yields the protein CASSQVVGRTEAFF. V usage is TRBV3-1 (or the pseudogene TRBV3-2) and J usage is TRBJ1-1; D not resolved. Trimming shortened V by 1 base and J by 5 bases, and 11 bases separated the two germline ends. CDR1 LGHDT and CDR2 YNNKEL come from the germline V gene (reference sequence). The CDR3 has 14 amino acids.

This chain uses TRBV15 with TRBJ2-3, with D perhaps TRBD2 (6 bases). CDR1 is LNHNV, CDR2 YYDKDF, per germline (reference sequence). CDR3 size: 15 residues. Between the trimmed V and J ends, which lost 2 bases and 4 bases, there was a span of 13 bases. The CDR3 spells CATSRPLGGADTQYF. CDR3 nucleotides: TGTGCCACCAGCAGACCTCTTGGAGGGGCAGATACGCAGTATTTT.

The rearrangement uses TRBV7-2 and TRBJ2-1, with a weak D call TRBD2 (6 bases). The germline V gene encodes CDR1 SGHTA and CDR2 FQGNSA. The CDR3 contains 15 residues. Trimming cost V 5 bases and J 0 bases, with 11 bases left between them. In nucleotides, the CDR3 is TGTGCCAGCAGCAAGGAGGGCCGCTCCTACAATGAGCAGTTCTTC. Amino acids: CASSKEGRSYNEQFF.

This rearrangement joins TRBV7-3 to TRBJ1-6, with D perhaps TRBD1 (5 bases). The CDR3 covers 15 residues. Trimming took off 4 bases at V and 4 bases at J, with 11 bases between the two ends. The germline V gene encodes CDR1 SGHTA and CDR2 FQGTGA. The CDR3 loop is CASSSQGAYNSPLHF. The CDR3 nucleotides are TGTGCCAGCAGCTCCCAGGGCGCTTATAATTCACCCCTCCACTTT.

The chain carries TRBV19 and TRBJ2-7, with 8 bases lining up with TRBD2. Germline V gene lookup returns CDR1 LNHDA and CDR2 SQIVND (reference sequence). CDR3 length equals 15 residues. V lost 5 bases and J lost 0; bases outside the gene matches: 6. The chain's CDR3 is CASSARLASSYEQYF. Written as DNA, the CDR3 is TGTGCCAGTAGTGCCAGACTAGCGAGCTCCTACGAGCAGTACTTC. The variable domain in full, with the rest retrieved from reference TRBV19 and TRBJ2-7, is DGGITQSPKYLFRKEGQNVTLSCEQNLNHDAMYWYRQDPGQGLRLIYYSQIVNDFQKGDIAEGYSVSREKKESFPLTVTSAQKNPTAFYLCASSARLASSYEQYFGPGTRLTVT.

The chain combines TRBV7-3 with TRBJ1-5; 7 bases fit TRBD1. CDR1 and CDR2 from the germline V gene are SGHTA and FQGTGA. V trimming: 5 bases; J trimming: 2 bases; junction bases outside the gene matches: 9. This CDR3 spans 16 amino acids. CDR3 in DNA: TGTGCCAGCAGCCTCGGACAGGCGGGACGCAATCAGCCCCAGCATTTT. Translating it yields CASSLGQAGRNQPQHF.

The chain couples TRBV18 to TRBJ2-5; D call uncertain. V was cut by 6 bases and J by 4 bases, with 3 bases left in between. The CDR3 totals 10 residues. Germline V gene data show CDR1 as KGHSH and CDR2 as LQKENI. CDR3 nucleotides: TGTGCCAGCTCGGCAGAGACCCAGTACTTC. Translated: CASSAETQYF.

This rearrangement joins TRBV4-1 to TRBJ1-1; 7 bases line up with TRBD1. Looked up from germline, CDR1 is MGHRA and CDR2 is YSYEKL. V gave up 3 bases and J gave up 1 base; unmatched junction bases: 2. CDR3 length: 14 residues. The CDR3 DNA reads TGCGCCAGCAGCCAGGGGACAGCGAACACTGAAGCTTTCTTT. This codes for CASSQGTANTEAFF.

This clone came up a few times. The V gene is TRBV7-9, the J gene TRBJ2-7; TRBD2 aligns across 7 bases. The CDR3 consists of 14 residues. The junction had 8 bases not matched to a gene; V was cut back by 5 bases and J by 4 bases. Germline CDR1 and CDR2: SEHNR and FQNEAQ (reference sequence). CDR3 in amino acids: CASSPGGLGYEQYF. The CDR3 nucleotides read TGTGCCAGCAGCCCGGGGGGTTTGGGATACGAGCAGTACTTC.

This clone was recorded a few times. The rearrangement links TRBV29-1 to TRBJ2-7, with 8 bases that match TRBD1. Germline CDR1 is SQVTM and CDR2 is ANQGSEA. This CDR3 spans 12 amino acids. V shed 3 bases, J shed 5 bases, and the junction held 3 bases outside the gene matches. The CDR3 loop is CSVEAQGDEQYF. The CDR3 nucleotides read TGCAGCGTTGAGGCACAGGGGGACGAGCAGTACTTC.

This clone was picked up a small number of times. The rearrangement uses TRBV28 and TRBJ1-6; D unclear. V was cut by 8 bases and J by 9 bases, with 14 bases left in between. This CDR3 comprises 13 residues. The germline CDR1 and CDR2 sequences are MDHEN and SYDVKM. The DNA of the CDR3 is TGTGCCAGCGCGCCCCCCCAGACTTCACCCCTCCACTTT. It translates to CASAPPQTSPLHF. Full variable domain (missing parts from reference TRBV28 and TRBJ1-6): DVKVTQSSRYLVKRTGEKVFLECVQDMDHENMFWYRQDPGLGLRLIYFSYDVKMKEKGDIPEGYSVSREKKERFSLILESASTNQTSMYLCASAPPQTSPLHFGNGTRLTVT.

The CDR3 bases are TGTGCCAGCAGCGTAGCTACCGGGGGGTCCCAAGAGACCCAGTACTTC. It yields the protein CASSVATGGSQETQYF. The chain joins TRBV9 to TRBJ2-5; the match to TRBD2 covers 7 bases. Per the germline V gene, CDR1 is SGDLS and CDR2 is YYNGEE. J was trimmed by 1 base and V by 0 bases; bases with no gene match: 6. This CDR3 has 16 amino acids.

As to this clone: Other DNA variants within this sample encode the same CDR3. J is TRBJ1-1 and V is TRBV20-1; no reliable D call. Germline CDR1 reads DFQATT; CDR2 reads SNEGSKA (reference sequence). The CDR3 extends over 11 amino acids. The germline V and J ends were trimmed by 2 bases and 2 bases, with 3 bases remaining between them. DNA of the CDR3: TGCAGTGCTAGAAAAAACACTGAAGCTTTCTTT. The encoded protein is CSARKNTEAFF.